These T cell receptor beta chains were read from a single sample in a study of molecular identifiers for immune sequencing clone quantification. Via MiXCR, TCRdb re-called the PCR reads, giving one row per CDR3 protein. The sample yields tens of thousands of distinct CDR3 sequences, approximately 23% seen once. Sequences were obtained from naive CD8+ T cells from blood, with Jurkat cell RNA spiked in. These receptors were collected from a human donor in good health. Some libraries in this study had Jurkat cell RNA spiked in. Both conserved end residues are part of each CDR3. A D gene is named only where the DNA matches it firmly. Clone size is shown for a subset of rows, as once, few, many or a class of expanded clone.

clone_size,j_call,v_call,cdr3_length,d_call,cdr3_aa,cdr3_nt
many,TRBJ2-7,TRBV19,13,NA,CASRQTRGNEQYF,TGTGCCAGCCGCCAGACTCGGGGGAACGAGCAGTACTTC
NA,TRBJ2-5,TRBV6-4,15,NA,CASRYVLRYQETQYF,TGTGCCAGCAGATACGTACTAAGGTACCAAGAGACCCAGTACTTC
NA,TRBJ2-3,TRBV7-8,16,NA,CASSLAGGHGTDTQYF,TGTGCCAGCAGCTTAGCTGGCGGCCACGGCACAGATACGCAGTATTTT
NA,TRBJ1-5,TRBV6-5,14,NA,CASSYSGRDQPQHF,TGTGCCAGCAGTTACTCGGGGCGGGATCAGCCCCAGCATTTT
few,TRBJ2-2,TRBV4-1,16,NA,CASSQGFVSYTGELFF,TGCGCCAGCAGCCAAGGGTTTGTAAGTTACACCGGGGAGCTGTTTTTT
few,TRBJ2-2,TRBV13,16,NA,CASSLGIQGNTGELFF,TGTGCCAGCAGCTTAGGAATACAGGGGAACACCGGGGAGCTGTTTTTT
few,TRBJ1-2,TRBV7-9,14,NA,CASSYMGDYYGYTF,TGTGCCAGCAGCTATATGGGGGATTACTATGGCTACACCTTC
few,TRBJ2-7,TRBV7-9,15,TRBD2,CASSLRTSGGYEQYF,TGTGCCAGCAGCTTAAGGACTAGCGGGGGATACGAGCAGTACTTC
NA,TRBJ2-1,TRBV28,11,NA,CASSPLDEQFF,TGTGCCAGCAGCCCTCTGGACGAGCAGTTCTTC
many,TRBJ2-3,TRBV14,15,TRBD1,CASSPWTGVTDTQYF,TGTGCCAGCAGCCCCTGGACAGGGGTGACAGATACGCAGTATTTT
NA,TRBJ2-7,TRBV18,14,NA,CASSPPVFTYEQYF,TGTGCCAGCTCACCACCGGTCTTCACCTACGAGCAGTACTTC
NA,TRBJ2-1,TRBV4-3,18,TRBD2,CASSQDGISGGYYNEQFF,TGCGCCAGCAGCCAAGATGGGATCAGCGGGGGGTACTACAATGAGCAGTTCTTC
NA,TRBJ2-7,TRBV20-1,14,NA,CSASQSRGPYAPYF,TGCAGTGCTTCCCAAAGCCGGGGCCCCTACGCGCCGTACTTC
NA,TRBJ2-7,TRBV29-1,12,NA,CSVEGGFIEQYF,TGCAGCGTTGAGGGAGGTTTCATCGAGCAGTACTTC
many,TRBJ2-3,TRBV29-1,15,NA,CSVYGDYSSTDTQYF,TGCAGCGTTTACGGTGATTATTCTAGCACAGATACGCAGTATTTT
few,TRBJ1-6,TRBV6-5,17,NA,CASSYSITSSYNSPLHF,TGTGCCAGCAGTTACTCGATTACGAGCTCCTATAATTCACCCCTCCACTTT
few,TRBJ2-7,TRBV27,14,TRBD2,CASSPSGISYEQYF,TGTGCCAGCAGCCCCAGCGGGATCTCCTACGAGCAGTACTTC
many,TRBJ2-3,TRBV24-1,14,NA,CATSRAEPTDTQYF,TGTGCCACCAGTCGGGCGGAACCCACAGATACGCAGTATTTT
NA,TRBJ1-3,TRBV4-1,13,NA,CASSPTRVATIYF,TGCGCCAGCAGCCCCACCAGGGTTGCCACCATATATTTT
few,TRBJ2-7,TRBV20-1,15,TRBD1,CSARWGTGTPYEQYF,TGCAGTGCTAGATGGGGGACAGGGACTCCCTACGAGCAGTACTTC
NA,TRBJ1-1,TRBV12-3/TRBV12-4,11,NA,CATQAQTEAFF,TGTGCCACCCAGGCCCAGACTGAAGCTTTCTTT